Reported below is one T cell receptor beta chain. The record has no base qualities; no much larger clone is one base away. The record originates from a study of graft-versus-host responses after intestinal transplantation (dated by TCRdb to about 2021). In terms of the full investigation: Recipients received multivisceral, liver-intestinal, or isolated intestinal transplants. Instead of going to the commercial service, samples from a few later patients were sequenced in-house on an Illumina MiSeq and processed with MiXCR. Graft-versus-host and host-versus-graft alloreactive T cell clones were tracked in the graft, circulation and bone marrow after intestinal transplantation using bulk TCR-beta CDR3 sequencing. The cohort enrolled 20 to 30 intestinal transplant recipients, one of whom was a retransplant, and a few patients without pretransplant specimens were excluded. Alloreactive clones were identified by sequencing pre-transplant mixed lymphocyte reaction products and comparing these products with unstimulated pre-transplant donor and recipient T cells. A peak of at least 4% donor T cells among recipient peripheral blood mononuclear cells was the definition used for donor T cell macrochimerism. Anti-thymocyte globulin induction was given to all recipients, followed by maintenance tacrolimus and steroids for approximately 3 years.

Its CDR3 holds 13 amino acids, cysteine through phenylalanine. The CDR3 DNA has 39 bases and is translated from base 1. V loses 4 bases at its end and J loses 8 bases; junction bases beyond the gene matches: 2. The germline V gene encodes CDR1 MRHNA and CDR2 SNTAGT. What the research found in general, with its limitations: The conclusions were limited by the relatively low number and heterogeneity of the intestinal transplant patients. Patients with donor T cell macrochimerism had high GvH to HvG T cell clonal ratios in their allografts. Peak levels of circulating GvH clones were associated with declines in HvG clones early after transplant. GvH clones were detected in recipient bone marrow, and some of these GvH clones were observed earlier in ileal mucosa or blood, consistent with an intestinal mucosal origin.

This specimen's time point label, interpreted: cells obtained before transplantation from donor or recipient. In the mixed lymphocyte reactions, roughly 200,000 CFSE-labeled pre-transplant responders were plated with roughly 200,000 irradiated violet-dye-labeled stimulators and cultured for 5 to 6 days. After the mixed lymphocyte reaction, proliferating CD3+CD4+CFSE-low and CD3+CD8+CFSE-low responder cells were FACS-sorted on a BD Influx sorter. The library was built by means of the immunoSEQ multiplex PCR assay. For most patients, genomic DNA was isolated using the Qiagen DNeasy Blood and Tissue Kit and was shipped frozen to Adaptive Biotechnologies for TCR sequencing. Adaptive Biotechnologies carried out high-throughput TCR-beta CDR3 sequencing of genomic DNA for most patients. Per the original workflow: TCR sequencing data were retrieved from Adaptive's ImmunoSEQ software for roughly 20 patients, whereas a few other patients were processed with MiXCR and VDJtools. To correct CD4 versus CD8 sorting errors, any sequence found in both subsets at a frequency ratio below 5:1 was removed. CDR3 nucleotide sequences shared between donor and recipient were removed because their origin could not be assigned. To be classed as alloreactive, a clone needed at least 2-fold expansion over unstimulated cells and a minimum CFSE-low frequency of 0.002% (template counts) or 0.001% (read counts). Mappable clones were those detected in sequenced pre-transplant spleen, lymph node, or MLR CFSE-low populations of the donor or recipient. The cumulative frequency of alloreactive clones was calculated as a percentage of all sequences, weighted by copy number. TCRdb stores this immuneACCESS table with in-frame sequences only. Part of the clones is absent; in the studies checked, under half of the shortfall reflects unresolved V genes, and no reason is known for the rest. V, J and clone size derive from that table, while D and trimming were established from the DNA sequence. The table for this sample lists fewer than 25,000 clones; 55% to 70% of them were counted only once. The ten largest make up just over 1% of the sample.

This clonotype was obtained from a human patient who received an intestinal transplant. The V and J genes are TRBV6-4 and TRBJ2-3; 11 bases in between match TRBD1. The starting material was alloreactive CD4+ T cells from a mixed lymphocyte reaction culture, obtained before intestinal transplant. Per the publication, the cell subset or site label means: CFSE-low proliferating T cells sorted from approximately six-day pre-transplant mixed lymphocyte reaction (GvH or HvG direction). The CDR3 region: CASSAGTGGTQYF. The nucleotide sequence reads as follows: TGTGCCAGCAGTGCCGGGACAGGGGGTACGCAGTATTTT.